This T cell receptor beta chain came from a study of blood T cell repertoires in COVID-19. The wider study: The samples span acute and convalescent COVID-19 from the United States, Italy and Spain. Nucleic acid was either cDNA or gDNA, and it came from T cells, B-cell-depleted T cells, or PBMCs.

Losses at the gene ends were 3 bases for V and 8 bases for J; bases not matched to a gene: 7. Germline V gene lookup returns CDR1 MNHNS and CDR2 SASEGT. This CDR3 region has 16 residues. How the authors handled the data: Cell counts per sample came from amplifying reference gene primers. TCRdb's copy holds only in-frame clones and misses some; the assay was immunoSEQ multiplex PCR. V and J calls and clone size follow that table, whereas D and trimming were derived from the DNA. The data show fewer than 50,000 clones, 75% to 85% seen once. Sequencing was done on a sample of peripheral blood. This clonotype originated in a man aged 80 or over with acute or convalescent COVID-19. The gene calls are TRBV6-1 and TRBJ2-1; TRBD2 matches at 13 bases. CDR3 in amino acids: CASSDPGLAGADEQFF. In DNA form, the CDR3 reads TGTGCCAGCAGTGATCCCGGACTAGCGGGAGCCGATGAGCAGTTCTTC.